These 14 T cell receptor beta chains originate from one sample sequenced in a study of response to subunit inactivated influenza vaccine. TCRdb independently ran MiXCR on the RT-PCR reads; one entry per CDR3 protein. The table records 800,000 to 1,000,000 distinct CDR3 sequences, around 21% of them present only once. This sample comprised PBMCs from blood, obtained more than 4 days after vaccination. Receptors originate from a man aged 50 or older who received an inactivated influenza vaccine.

The V call is TRBV7-9, the J call TRBJ2-1, with D perhaps assigned TRBD1 or TRBD2 (6 bases each). The germline V and J ends were trimmed by 5 bases and 4 bases, with 15 bases remaining between them. Germline CDR1 SEHNR, CDR2 FQNEAQ (reference sequence). This CDR3 has 15 residues. CDR3: CASSGGGYSYNEQFF. CDR3 nucleotides: TGTGCCAGCAGCGGAGGGGGGTACTCTTACAATGAGCAGTTCTTC.

Note on this clonotype: The junction departs from germline at one end; a sequencing error may be responsible. The gene calls are TRBV2 and TRBJ2-1, with 7 bases matching TRBD1. The V gene's germline CDR1 is SNHLY and CDR2 FYNNEI. The CDR3 contains 15 residues. CDR3 DNA: TGTGCCAGCAGCGAAGACAGGGTCCTTCACAATGAGCAGTTCTTC. This codes for CASSEDRVLHNEQFF.

This clonotype was recorded a few times. The chain couples TRBV4-3 to TRBJ2-7, with 7 bases identical to TRBD1. The CDR3 spans 15 residues. From germline, CDR1 is LGHNA and CDR2 YSLEER. V lost 1 base and J lost 2; bases outside the gene matches: 5. In nucleotides, the CDR3 is TGCGCCAGCAGCCAAGTGGGGACAGACACCTACGAGCAGTACTTC. It translates to CASSQVGTDTYEQYF.

This clonotype was seen repeatedly, ten times or more. The chain couples TRBV12-3 or TRBV12-4 to TRBJ2-1; D gene unclear. CDR3 length equals 13 residues. V was pared by 4 bases and J by 6 bases, with 10 bases between. CDR3 protein: CASSWGSGNEQFF. For the CDR3, the DNA is TGTGCCAGCAGTTGGGGTTCGGGCAATGAGCAGTTCTTC.

This clonotype was picked up many times. The chain recombines TRBV12-3 or TRBV12-4 with TRBJ2-1; TRBD1 agrees at 8 bases. The CDR3 loop spans 15 amino acids. After removal of 3 bases from V and 4 bases from J, the junction contained 5 bases not matched to a gene. The CDR3 region has the DNA TGTGCCAGCAGTTTTGGACAGGGTTGGTACAATGAGCAGTTCTTC. Amino acid sequence: CASSFGQGWYNEQFF.

This clonotype has just a few counts. V and J are TRBV7-2 and TRBJ1-5, with a possible D match to TRBD1 (6 bases). Trimming cost V 1 base and J 7 bases, with 11 bases left between them. The CDR3 contains 14 residues. Per germline, CDR1 SGHTA and CDR2 FQGNSA. The CDR3 here is CASSLGQGIQPQHF. The CDR3 bases are TGTGCCAGCAGCTTAGGGCAGGGGATACAGCCCCAGCATTTT.

This clonotype turned up a few times. The chain is built from TRBV27 and TRBJ1-1; 7 bases are a match to TRBD1. V dropped 5 bases and J dropped 7; count of bases not matched to a gene: 7. The CDR3 consists of 13 residues. Germline values: CDR1 MNHEY, CDR2 SMNVEV (reference sequence). CDR3 region: CASSLHRDSEAFF. CDR3 in DNA: TGTGCCAGCAGTCTACACCGGGACAGTGAAGCTTTCTTT.

This rearrangement joins TRBV3-1 to TRBJ2-5, with 11 bases aligning to TRBD2. The CDR3 has 16 amino acids. The germline CDR1 and CDR2 sequences are LGHDT and YNNKEL (reference sequence). V lost 4 bases and J lost 1; bases outside the gene matches: 5. The CDR3 coding sequence is TGTGCCAGCAGCCGCAGGACTAGCGGGCGCCAAGAGACCCAGTACTTC. It codes for CASSRRTSGRQETQYF.

In this sample, this clonotype turned up a few times. The chain is built from TRBV9 and TRBJ2-7; perhaps TRBD1 as D (6 bases). Germline loops: CDR1 SGDLS, CDR2 YYNGEE. Trimming stripped 0 bases from V and 4 bases from J, with 14 bases between. The CDR3 has 15 residues. The CDR3 DNA follows: TGTGCCAGCAGCGTAGATCAGGGGATTATATACGAGCAGTACTTC. This encodes CASSVDQGIIYEQYF.

In its sample, this clonotype was seen many times. The chain employs TRBV7-8 and TRBJ2-1, with 8 bases identical to TRBD2. Trimming removed 3 bases from V and 0 bases from J; junction bases left unmatched: 4. The CDR3 is made up of 16 amino acids. Germline V gives CDR1 SGHVS, CDR2 FQNEAQ. As DNA, the CDR3 is TGTGCCAGCAGCTTCGGGGGGGGGAGCTCCTACAATGAGCAGTTCTTC. Protein: CASSFGGGSSYNEQFF.

This clonotype occurred a few times. The chain recombines TRBV14 with TRBJ2-5, with D possibly matching TRBD2 (6 bases). V was shortened by 3 bases and J by 3 bases, with 20 bases between the two germline ends. From germline, CDR1 is SGHDN and CDR2 FVKESK. This CDR3 spans 17 amino acids. DNA of the CDR3: TGTGCCAGCAGCCAGGACCTGGAGGGTCCAATAAAAGAGACCCAGTACTTC. As protein: CASSQDLEGPIKETQYF.

Only one count was recorded for this clonotype. The chain links TRBV4-3 to TRBJ2-3, with 9 bases lining up with TRBD2. The V gene's germline CDR1 is LGHNA and CDR2 YSLEER. The CDR3 loop spans 16 amino acids. The V and J ends lost 0 bases and 2 bases, in that order; junction bases with no gene match: 3. Here the CDR3 reads CASSQDPSGTTDTQYF. CDR3 nucleotide sequence: TGCGCCAGCAGCCAAGATCCTAGCGGGACCACAGATACGCAGTATTTT.

This clonotype was seen a few times. This chain links TRBV20-1 with TRBJ1-1; TRBD1 matches at 7 bases. The CDR3 consists of 14 residues. CDR1 and CDR2 (germline): DFQATT, SNEGSKA (reference sequence). With 5 bases clipped from V and 0 bases from J, the junction kept 6 bases outside the gene matches. The CDR3, as DNA: TGCAGTGCTCGGATGGGACAGCTGAACACTGAAGCTTTCTTT. It yields the protein CSARMGQLNTEAFF.

A remark on this clonotype: As the CDR3 is not closed by the conserved phenylalanine or tryptophan, this likely results from a read error. The rearrangement uses TRBV20-1 and TRBJ2-1, with TRBD2 as a possible D gene (8 bases). CDR1 is DFQATT and CDR2 is SNEGSKA in the germline V gene (reference sequence). Trimming shortened V by 6 bases and J by 5 bases, and 23 bases separated the two germline ends. CDR3 length: 16 residues. In DNA form, the CDR3 reads TGCAGTGCCAGACAGGGACCGGGACTAGGGCACAATGAGCAGTTCTTG. This sequence encodes CSARQGPGLGHNEQFL.